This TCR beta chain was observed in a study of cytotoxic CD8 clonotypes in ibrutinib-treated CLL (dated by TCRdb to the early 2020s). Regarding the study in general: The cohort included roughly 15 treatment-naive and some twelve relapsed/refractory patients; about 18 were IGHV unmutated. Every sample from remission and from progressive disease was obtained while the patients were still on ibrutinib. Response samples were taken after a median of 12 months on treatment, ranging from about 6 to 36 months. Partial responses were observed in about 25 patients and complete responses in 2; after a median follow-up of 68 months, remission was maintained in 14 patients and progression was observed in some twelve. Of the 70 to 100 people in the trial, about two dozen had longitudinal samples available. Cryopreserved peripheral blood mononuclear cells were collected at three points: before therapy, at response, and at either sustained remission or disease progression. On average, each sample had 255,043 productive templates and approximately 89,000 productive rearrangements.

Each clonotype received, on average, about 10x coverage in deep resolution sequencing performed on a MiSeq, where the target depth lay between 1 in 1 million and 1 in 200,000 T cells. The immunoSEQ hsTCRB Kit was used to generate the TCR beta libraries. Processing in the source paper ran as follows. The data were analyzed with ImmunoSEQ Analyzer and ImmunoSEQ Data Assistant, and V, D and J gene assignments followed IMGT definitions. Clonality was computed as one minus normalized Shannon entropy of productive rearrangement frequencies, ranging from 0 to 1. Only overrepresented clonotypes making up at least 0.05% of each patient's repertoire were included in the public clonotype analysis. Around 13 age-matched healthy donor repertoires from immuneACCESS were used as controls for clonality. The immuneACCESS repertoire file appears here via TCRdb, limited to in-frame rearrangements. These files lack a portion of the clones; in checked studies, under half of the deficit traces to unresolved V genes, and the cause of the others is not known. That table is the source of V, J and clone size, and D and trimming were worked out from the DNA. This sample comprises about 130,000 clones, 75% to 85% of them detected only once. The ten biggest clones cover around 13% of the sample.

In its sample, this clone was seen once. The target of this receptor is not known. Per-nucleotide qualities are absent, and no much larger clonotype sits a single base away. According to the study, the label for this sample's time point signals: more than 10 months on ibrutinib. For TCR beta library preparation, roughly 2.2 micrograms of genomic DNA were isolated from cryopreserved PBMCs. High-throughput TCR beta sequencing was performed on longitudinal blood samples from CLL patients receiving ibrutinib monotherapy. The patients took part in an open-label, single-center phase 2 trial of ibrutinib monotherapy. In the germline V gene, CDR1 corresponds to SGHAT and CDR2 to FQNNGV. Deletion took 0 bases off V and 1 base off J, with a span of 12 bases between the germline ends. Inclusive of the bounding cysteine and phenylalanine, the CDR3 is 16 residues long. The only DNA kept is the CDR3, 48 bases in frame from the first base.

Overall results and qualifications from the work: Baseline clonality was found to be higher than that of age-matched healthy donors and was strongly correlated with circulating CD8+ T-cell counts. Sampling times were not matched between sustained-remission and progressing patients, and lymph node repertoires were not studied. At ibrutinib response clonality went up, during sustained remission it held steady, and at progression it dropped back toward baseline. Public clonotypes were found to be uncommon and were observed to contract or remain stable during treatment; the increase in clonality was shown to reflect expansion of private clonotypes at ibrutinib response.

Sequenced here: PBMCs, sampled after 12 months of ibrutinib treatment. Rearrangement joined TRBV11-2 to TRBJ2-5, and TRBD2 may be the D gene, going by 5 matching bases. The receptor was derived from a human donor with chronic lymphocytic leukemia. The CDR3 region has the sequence CASSLDLDLFQETQYF. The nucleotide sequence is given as TGTGCCAGCAGCTTAGATCTGGACTTATTCCAAGAGACCCAGTACTTC.